The sequence of this T cell receptor (beta chain) was determined in a study of cytomegalovirus exposure and HLA in healthy donors. The donors were members of the validation cohort, which comprised more than 90 subjects and was separate from the first cohort of 666 subjects. The repertoire was sequenced with immunoSEQ multiplex PCR; TCRdb's copy has only in-frame clones and lacks some. The sample lists approximately 270,000 clones, about 88% seen once, with 12% in the top ten. Study-wide points: Rarity marked most TCR sequences, yet some public TCRs occurred in many donors.

A note on this clone: Its cognate antigen is unknown.

Trimming took 4 bases from V and 10 from J; bases not matched to a gene: 8. Germline V CDR1 and CDR2: SNHLY, FYNNEI. The CDR3 loop spans 13 amino acids. The rearrangement uses TRBV2 and TRBJ1-1, with 8 bases matching TRBD1. Specimen: PBMCs. The TCR was taken from a man younger than 35 in good health and CMV-seropositive. The CDR3 DNA reads as TGTGCCAGCAGTGCCCTGGACAGGGTCGGAGCTTTCTTT. Encoded protein: CASSALDRVGAFF. Full variable domain (rest looked up from reference TRBV2 and TRBJ1-1): EPEVTQTPSHQVTQMGQEVILRCVPISNHLYFYWYRQILGQKVEFLVSFYNNEISEKSEIFDDQFSVERPDGSNFTLKIRSTKLEDSAMYFCASSALDRVGAFFGQGTRLTVV.